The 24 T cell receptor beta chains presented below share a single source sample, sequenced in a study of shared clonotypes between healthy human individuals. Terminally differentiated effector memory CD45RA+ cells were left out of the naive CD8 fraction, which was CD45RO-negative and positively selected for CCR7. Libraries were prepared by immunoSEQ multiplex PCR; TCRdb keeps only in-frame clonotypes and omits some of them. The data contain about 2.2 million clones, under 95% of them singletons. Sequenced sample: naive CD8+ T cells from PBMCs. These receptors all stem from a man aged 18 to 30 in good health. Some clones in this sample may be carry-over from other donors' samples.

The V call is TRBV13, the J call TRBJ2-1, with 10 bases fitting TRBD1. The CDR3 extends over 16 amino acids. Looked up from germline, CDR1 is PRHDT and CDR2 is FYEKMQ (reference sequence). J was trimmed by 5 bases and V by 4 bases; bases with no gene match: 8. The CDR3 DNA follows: TGTGCCAGCAGCTCCAGGGGGACAGGGGATCACAATGAGCAGTTCTTC. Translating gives CASSSRGTGDHNEQFF.

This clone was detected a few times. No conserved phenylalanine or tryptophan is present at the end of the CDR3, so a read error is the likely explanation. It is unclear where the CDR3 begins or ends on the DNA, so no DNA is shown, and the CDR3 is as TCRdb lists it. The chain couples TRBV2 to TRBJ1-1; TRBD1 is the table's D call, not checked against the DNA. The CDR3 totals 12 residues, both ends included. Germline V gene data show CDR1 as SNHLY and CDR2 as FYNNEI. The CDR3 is CASSWTGGVTGL.

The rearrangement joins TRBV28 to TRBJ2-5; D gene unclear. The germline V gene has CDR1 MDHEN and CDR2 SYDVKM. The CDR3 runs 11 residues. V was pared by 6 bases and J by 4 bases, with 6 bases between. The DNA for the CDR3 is TGTGCCAGCAGCCCAGCAGAGACCCAGTACTTC. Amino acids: CASSPAETQYF.

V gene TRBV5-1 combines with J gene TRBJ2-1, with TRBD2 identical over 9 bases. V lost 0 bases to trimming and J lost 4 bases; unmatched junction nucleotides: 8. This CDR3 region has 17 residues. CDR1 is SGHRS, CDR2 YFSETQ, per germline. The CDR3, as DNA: TGCGCCAGCAGCTTGGTAGGGGCGGGAGGGTTATACAATGAGCAGTTCTTC. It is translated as CASSLVGAGGLYNEQFF.

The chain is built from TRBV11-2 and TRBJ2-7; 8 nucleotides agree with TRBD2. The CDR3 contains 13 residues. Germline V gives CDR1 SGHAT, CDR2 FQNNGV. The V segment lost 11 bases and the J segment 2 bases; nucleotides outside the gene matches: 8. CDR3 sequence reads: CASRGGRAYEQYF. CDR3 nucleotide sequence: TGTGCCTCCCGGGGGGGACGGGCCTACGAGCAGTACTTC.

In DNA form, the CDR3 reads TGCGCCAGCAGCCGGACACTGAACACTGAAGCTTTCTTT. This translates into CASSRTLNTEAFF. V and J are TRBV4-1 and TRBJ1-1; maybe TRBD1 (5 bases). CDR1 MGHRA and CDR2 YSYEKL come from the germline V gene. The V and J ends lost 4 bases and 0 bases respectively, with 6 bases between them. The CDR3 is made up of 13 amino acids.

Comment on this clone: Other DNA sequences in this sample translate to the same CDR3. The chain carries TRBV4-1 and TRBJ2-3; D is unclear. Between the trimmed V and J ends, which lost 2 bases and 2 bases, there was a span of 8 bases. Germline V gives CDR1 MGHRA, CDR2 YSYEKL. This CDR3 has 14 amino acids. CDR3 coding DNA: TGCGCCAGCAGCCAAACTCGATACACAGATACGCAGTATTTT. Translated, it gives CASSQTRYTDTQYF.

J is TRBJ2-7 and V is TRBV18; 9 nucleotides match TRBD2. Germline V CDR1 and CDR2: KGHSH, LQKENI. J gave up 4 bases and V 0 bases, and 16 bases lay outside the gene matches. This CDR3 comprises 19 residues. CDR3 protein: CASSPPRGEGSGRYYEQYF. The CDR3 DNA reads TGTGCCAGCTCACCACCGAGGGGCGAGGGTAGCGGGAGATATTACGAGCAGTACTTC.

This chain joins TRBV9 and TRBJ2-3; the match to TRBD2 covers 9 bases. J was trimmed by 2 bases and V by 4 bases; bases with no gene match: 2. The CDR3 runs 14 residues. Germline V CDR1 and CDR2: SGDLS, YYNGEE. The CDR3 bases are TGTGCCAGCAGCCCTAGCGGGATCACAGATACGCAGTATTTT. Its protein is CASSPSGITDTQYF.

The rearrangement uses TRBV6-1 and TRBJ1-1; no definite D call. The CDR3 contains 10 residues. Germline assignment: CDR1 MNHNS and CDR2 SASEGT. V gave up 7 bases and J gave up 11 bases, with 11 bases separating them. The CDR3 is CASMGIVAFF. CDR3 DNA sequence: TGTGCCAGCATGGGAATCGTTGCTTTCTTT.

CDR3: CASSIRGRATEKLFF. The DNA for the CDR3 is TGTGCCAGTAGTATTAGGGGCAGGGCGACGGAAAAACTGTTTTTT. The genes are TRBV19 and TRBJ1-4; D might be TRBD1 (5 bases). The germline V and J ends were trimmed by 3 bases and 8 bases, with 16 bases remaining between them. Germline-derived CDR1 and CDR2 are LNHDA and SQIVND (reference sequence). The CDR3 totals 15 residues.

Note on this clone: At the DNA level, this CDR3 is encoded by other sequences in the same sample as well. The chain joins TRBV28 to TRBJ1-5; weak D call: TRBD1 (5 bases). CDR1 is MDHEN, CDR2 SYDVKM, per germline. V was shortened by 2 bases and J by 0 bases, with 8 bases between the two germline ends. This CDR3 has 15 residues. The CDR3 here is CASSLQGYSNQPQHF. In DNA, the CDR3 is TGTGCCAGCAGTTTACAGGGTTATAGCAATCAGCCCCAGCATTTT.

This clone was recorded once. The CDR3 bases are TGTGCCAGCGCTCGGGCAGGGGGTAAATACGAGCAGTACTTC. It encodes CASARAGGKYEQYF. This sequence joins TRBV27 and TRBJ2-7; 7 nucleotides line up with TRBD1. Germline CDR1 MNHEY, CDR2 SMNVEV (reference sequence). V lost 8 bases, J lost 4 bases, and 11 bases stayed unmatched. The CDR3 contains 14 residues.

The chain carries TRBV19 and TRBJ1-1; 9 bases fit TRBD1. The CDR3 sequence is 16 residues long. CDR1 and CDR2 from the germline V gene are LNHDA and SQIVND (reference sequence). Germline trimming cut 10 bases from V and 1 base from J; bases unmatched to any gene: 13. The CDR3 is CATSPGPGQGNTEAFF. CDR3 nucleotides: TGTGCCACCTCCCCTGGGCCGGGACAGGGGAACACTGAAGCTTTCTTT.

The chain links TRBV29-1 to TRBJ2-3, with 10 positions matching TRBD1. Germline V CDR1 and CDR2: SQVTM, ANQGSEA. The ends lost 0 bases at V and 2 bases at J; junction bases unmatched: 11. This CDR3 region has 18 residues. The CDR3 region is CSVEDKDRGLGYTDTQYF. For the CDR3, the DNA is TGCAGCGTTGAAGATAAGGACAGGGGGTTGGGATACACAGATACGCAGTATTTT.

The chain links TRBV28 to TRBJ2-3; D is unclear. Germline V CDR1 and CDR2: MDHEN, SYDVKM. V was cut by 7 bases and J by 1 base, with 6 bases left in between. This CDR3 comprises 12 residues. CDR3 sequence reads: CASTRGTDTQYF. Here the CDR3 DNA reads TGTGCCAGCACCCGGGGCACAGATACGCAGTATTTT.

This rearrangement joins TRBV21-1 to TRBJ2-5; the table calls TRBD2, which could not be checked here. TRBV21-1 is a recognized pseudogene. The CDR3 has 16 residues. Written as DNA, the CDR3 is TGTGCCAGCAGCAAAAGTAGGACTAGCAATTGGGAGACCCAGTACTTC. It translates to CASSKSRTSNWETQYF.

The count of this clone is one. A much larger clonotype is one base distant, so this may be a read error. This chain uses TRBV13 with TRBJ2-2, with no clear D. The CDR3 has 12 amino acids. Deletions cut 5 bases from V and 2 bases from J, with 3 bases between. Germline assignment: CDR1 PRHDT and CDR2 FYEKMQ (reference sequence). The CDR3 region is CASSENTGELFF. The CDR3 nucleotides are TGTGCCAGCAGCGAAAACACCGGGGAGCTGTTTTTT.

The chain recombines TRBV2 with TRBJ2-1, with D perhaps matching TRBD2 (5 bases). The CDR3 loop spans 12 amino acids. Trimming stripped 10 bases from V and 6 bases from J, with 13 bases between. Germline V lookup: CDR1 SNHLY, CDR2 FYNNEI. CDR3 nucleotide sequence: TGTGCCATCCCCGGGGTGAGCAATGAGCAGTTCTTC. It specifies CAIPGVSNEQFF. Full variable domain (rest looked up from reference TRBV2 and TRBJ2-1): EPEVTQTPSHQVTQMGQEVILRCVPISNHLYFYWYRQILGQKVEFLVSFYNNEISEKSEIFDDQFSVERPDGSNFTLKIRSTKLEDSAMYFCAIPGVSNEQFFGPGTRLTVL.

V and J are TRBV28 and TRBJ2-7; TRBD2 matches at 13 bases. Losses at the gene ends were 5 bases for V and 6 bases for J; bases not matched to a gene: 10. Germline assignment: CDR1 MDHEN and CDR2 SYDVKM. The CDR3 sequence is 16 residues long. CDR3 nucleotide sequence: TGTGCCAGCAGTCAAACCACCGGGACTAGCGGGATCGAGCAGTACTTC. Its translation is CASSQTTGTSGIEQYF.

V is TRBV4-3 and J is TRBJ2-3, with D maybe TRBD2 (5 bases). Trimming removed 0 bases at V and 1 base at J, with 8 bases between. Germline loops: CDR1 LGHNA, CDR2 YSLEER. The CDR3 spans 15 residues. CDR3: CASSQDSERTDTQYF. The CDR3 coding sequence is TGCGCCAGCAGCCAAGATAGCGAGCGCACAGATACGCAGTATTTT.

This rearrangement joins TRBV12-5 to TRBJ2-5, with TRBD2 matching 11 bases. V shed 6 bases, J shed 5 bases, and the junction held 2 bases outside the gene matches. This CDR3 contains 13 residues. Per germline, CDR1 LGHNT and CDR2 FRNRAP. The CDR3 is CASGRTSGETQYF. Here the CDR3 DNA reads TGTGCTAGTGGACGGACTAGCGGGGAGACCCAGTACTTC.

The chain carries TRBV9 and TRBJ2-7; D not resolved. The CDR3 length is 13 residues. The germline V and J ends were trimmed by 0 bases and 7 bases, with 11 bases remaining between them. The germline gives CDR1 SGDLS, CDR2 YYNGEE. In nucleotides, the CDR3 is TGTGCCAGCAGCGTAGACACCAAGGAGGAGCAGTACTTC. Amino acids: CASSVDTKEEQYF.

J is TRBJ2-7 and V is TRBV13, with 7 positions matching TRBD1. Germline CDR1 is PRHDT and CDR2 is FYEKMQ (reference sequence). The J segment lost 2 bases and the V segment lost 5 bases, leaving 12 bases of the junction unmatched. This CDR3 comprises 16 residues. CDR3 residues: CASSGLGTVEAYEQYF. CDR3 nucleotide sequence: TGTGCCAGCAGCGGACTGGGGACAGTGGAGGCCTACGAGCAGTACTTC.